Sample share makes the clone carrying this TCR beta chain medium-sized. Its specificity is unknown. The data are from a study of immune evolution from preneoplasia to lung adenocarcinoma. General study points: Later-stage lesions seemingly showed higher T cell density and diversity than normal lung. Normal lung had the highest top T cell clone frequencies.

Germline CDR1 reads MNHEY; CDR2 reads SMNVEV (reference sequence). V was pared by 6 bases and J by 7 bases, with 8 bases of the junction left unmatched. The length of the CDR3 is 13 residues. Assay used: immunoSEQ multiplex PCR; TCRdb lists only in-frame clones, some missing. The table has approximately 5,700 clones, approximately 71% seen once; the top ten hold around 21%. The sequence derives from a person at least 80 years old with lung adenocarcinoma. The sample was FFPE adjacent normal lung tissue. The chain is built from TRBV27 and TRBJ1-2; 7 bases are a match to TRBD1. This CDR3 reads CASSEGGRSGYTF. CDR3 DNA: TGTGCCAGCAGCGAAGGGGGCCGGAGTGGCTACACCTTC.